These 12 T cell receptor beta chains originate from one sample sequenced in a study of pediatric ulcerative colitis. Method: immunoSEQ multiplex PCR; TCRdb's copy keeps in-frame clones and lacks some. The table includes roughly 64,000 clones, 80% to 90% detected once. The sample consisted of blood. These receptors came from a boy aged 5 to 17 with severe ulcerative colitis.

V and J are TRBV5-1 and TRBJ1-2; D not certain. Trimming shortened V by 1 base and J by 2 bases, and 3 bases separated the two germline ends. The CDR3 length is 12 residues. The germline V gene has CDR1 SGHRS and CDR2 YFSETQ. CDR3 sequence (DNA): TGCGCCAGCAGCTTGACAAACTATGGCTACACCTTC. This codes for CASSLTNYGYTF.

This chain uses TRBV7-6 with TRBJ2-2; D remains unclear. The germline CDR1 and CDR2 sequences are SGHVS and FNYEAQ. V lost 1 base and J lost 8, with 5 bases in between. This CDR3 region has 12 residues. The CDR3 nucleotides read TGTGCCAGCAGCTTAGTCGGTGGGGAGCTGTTTTTT. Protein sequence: CASSLVGGELFF.

CDR3 amino acids: CASSSDSYSNQPQHF. The CDR3 DNA is TGTGCCAGCAGCTCCGACAGTTATAGCAATCAGCCCCAGCATTTT. The V and J genes are TRBV27 and TRBJ1-5, with a weak D call TRBD1 (5 bases). The germline V and J ends were trimmed by 6 bases and 0 bases, with 12 bases remaining between them. This CDR3 has 15 amino acids. Germline V lookup: CDR1 MNHEY, CDR2 SMNVEV (reference sequence).

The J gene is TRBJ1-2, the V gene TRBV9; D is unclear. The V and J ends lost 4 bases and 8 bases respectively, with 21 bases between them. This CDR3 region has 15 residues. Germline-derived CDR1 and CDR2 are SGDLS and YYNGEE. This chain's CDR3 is CASSPRLSAVDGYTF. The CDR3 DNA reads TGTGCCAGCAGCCCCCGCCTTTCGGCGGTCGACGGCTACACCTTC. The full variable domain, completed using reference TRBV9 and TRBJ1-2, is DSGVTQTPKHLITATGQRVTLRCSPRSGDLSVYWYQQSLDQGLQFLIQYYNGEERAKGNILERFSAQQFPDLHSELNLSSLELGDSALYFCASSPRLSAVDGYTFGSGTRLTVV.

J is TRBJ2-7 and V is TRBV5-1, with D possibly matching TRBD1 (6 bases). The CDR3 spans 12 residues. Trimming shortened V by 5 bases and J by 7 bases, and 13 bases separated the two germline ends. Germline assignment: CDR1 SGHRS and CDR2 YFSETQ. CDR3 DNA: TGCGCCAGCAGAGACACAGGGTTTGAGCAGTACTTC. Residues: CASRDTGFEQYF.

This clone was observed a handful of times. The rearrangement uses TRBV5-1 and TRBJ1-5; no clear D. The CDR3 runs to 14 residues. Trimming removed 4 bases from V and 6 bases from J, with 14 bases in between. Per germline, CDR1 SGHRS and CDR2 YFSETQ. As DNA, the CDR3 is TGCGCCAGCAGCCCGGGAGGGCAGGCTCAGCCCCAGCATTTT. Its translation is CASSPGGQAQPQHF.

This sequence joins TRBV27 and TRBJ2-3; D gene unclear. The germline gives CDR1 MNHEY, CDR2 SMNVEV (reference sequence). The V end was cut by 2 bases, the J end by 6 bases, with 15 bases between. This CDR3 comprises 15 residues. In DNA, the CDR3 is TGTGCCAGCAGTTTACGGTCTCCCAGTGCGGATACGCAGTATTTT. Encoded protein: CASSLRSPSADTQYF.

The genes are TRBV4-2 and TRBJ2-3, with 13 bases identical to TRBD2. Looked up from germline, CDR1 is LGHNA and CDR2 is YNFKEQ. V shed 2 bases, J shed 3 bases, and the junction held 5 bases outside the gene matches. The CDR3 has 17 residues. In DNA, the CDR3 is TGTGCCAGCAGCCAACCAGGACTAGCGGGAGTGACAGATACGCAGTATTTT. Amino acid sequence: CASSQPGLAGVTDTQYF.

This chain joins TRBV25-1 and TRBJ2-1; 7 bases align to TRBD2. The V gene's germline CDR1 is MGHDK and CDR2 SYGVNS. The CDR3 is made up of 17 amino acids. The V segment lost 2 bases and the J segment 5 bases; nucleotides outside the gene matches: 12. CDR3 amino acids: CASSEDIKRESNNEQFF. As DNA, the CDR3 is TGTGCCAGCAGTGAAGATATTAAGCGGGAATCTAACAATGAGCAGTTCTTC.

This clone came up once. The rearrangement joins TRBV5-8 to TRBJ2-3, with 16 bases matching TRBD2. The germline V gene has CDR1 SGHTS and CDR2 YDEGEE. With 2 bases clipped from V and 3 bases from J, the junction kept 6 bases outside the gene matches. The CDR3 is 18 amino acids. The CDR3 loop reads CASSFPGLAGGKTDTQYF. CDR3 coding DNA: TGTGCCAGCAGCTTCCCGGGACTAGCGGGAGGGAAGACAGATACGCAGTATTTT. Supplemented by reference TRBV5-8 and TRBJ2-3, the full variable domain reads EAGVTQSPTHLIKTRGQQATLRCSPISGHTSVYWYQQALGLGLQFLLWYDEGEERNRGNFPPRFSGRQFPNYSSELNVNALELEDSALYLCASSFPGLAGGKTDTQYFGPGTRLTVL.

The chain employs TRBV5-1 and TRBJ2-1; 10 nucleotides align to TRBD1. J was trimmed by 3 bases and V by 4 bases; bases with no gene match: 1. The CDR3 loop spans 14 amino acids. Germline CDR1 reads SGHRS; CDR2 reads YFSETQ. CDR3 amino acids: CASSRDRGYNEQFF. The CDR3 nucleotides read TGCGCCAGCAGCCGGGACAGGGGCTACAATGAGCAGTTCTTC.

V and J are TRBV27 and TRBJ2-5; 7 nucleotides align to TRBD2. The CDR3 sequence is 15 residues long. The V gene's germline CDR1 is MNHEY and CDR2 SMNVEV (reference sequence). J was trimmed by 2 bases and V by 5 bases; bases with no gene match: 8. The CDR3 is CASSTLAEIQETQYF. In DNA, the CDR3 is TGTGCCAGCAGTACCCTAGCGGAAATACAAGAGACCCAGTACTTC.